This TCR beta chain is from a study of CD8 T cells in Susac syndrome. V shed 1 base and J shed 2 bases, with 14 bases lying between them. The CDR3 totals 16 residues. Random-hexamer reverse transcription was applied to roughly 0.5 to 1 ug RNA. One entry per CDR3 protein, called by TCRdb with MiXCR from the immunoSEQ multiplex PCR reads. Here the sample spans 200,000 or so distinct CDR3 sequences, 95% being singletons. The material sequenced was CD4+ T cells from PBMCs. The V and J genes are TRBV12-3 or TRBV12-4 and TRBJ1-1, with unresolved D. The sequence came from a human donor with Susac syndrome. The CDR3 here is CASSLGFPVRNTEAFF. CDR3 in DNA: TGTGCCAGCAGTTTAGGTTTCCCCGTAAGAAACACTGAAGCTTTCTTT.